This TCR beta chain was sequenced during a study of T cell changes during pregnancy in multiple sclerosis. Profiled with immunoSEQ multiplex PCR; TCRdb holds only in-frame clones, not every one. The sample has 45,000 to 60,000 clones, roughly 90% seen once. The germline gives CDR1 MGHRA, CDR2 YSYEKL. CDR3 size: 13 residues. The junction had 6 bases not matched to a gene; V was cut back by 7 bases and J by 9 bases. The source was peripheral blood, collected in the first trimester of pregnancy. This chain joins TRBV4-1 and TRBJ1-6; 7 nucleotides align to TRBD1. This receptor was identified in a female donor with multiple sclerosis, enrolled in a pregnancy study. The CDR3 nucleotides are TGCGCCAGCAAAGAAGGGGGCGCTTCACCCCTCCACTTT. It translates to CASKEGGASPLHF.